The T cell receptor (beta chain) under discussion was sequenced for a study of T cells after yellow fever vaccination. Overall study results and limits: Reappearing after the booster were most of the clones from primary vaccination (roughly 95% CD4, 88% CD8). It was a weaker secondary response, yet one that peaked faster, at day 5 versus 15.

This clonotype was observed a handful of times. What it binds is not known. CDR1 is MNHEY and CDR2 is SVGAGI in the germline V gene. Trimming cost V 0 bases and J 3 bases; bases outside gene matches: 2. The CDR3 is made up of 16 amino acids. A process of 5'RACE template switching, which added a universal primer site and UMIs, was used to make TCR cDNA. In TCRdb, the 5' RACE reads were re-called with MiXCR into one record per CDR3 protein. The sample holds some 200,000 distinct CDR3 sequences; approximately 11% are singletons and the top ten take about 38%. The clonotype was recovered from a man aged 18 to 29 who received the YFV17D yellow fever vaccine. The sequencing used CD8+ T cells sorted from PBMCs, collected 15 days after the yellow fever booster vaccination. The chain combines TRBV6-5 with TRBJ2-7; 13 bases are shared with TRBD2. As DNA, the CDR3 is TGTGCCAGCAGTTACTCGACTAGCGGGGGGAACTACGAGCAGTACTTC. Amino acids: CASSYSTSGGNYEQYF.